This T cell receptor (beta chain) comes out of a study of CD8 T cells in ankylosing spondylitis. Overall study findings and caveats: What appeared characteristic of ankylosing spondylitis blood was a TCR beta motif of eight or nine highly homologous variants.

Using its own MiXCR run on the 5' RACE reads, TCRdb lists one record per CDR3 protein. Of more than 650,000 distinct CDR3 sequences listed, over 9.5% were seen once; the top ten hold about 0.5%. This clonotype appeared many times. What it binds is not known. This CDR3 contains 12 residues. Germline values: CDR1 DFQATT, CDR2 SNEGSKA (reference sequence). V dropped 1 base and J dropped 4 bases, with 7 bases sitting between them. The V gene is TRBV20-1, the J gene TRBJ1-2; D not certain. Specimen: blood, either unsorted or a sorted T cell fraction (not recorded which). The sequence derives from a male donor with ankylosing spondylitis. In DNA, the CDR3 is TGCAGTGCTAGAGGAAGGACCTATGGCTACACCTTC. Protein product: CSARGRTYGYTF.